The next 28 T cell receptor beta chains were all read from a single sample in a study of shared clonotypes between healthy human individuals. The table came from immunoSEQ multiplex PCR; TCRdb's copy has only in-frame clones and leaves some out. The data hold about 610,000 clones, with more than 95% observed a single time. Sequencing was carried out using naive CD4+ T cells sorted from blood. Subset described: CD45RA+ positively selected. The receptors here all came from a woman aged 25 to 39 in good health.

The V and J genes are TRBV2 and TRBJ1-2; no definite D call. Germline V gene lookup returns CDR1 SNHLY and CDR2 FYNNEI. The V end lost 6 bases, the J end lost 8 bases, and 13 bases lay between the germline ends. The CDR3 has 12 amino acids. The CDR3 protein is CASRNYRGGYTF. Here the CDR3 DNA reads TGTGCCAGCAGAAATTACCGTGGCGGCTACACCTTC.

V gene TRBV5-1 combines with J gene TRBJ2-1; no clear D gene. Trimming took 4 bases from V and 3 from J, leaving 11 bases between them. This CDR3 spans 14 amino acids. Germline lookup yields CDR1 SGHRS and CDR2 YFSETQ. The CDR3 region has the DNA TGCGCCAGCAGCCCTGTTGTACGCTACAATGAGCAGTTCTTC. Translated, it gives CASSPVVRYNEQFF.

This rearrangement joins TRBV14 to TRBJ2-2, with TRBD2 matching 7 bases. The CDR3 runs to 14 residues. CDR1 is SGHDN, CDR2 FVKESK, per germline. V lost 6 bases and J lost 6; bases outside the gene matches: 7. The DNA for the CDR3 is TGTGCCAGCAGGCCCGTTGCGGGAGCCGGGGAGCTGTTTTTT. This encodes CASRPVAGAGELFF.

The CDR3, as DNA: TGTGCCAGCAGCCAGAATGCGGCCTATGGCTACACCTTC. Translated: CASSQNAAYGYTF. The chain recombines TRBV28 with TRBJ1-2; D remains unclear. The V gene's germline CDR1 is MDHEN and CDR2 SYDVKM. The CDR3 contains 13 residues. V lost 6 bases and J 4 bases, leaving 12 bases between the germline ends.

The rearrangement joins TRBV28 to TRBJ2-7; D gene uncertain. Germline lookup yields CDR1 MDHEN and CDR2 SYDVKM. V was pared by 3 bases and J by 3 bases, with 21 bases between. The CDR3 loop spans 17 amino acids. The CDR3 nucleotides are TGTGCCAGCAGTTTCCCCCTCAGCCCCGGGCCCCGCTACGAGCAGTACTTC. It yields the protein CASSFPLSPGPRYEQYF.

This clone was observed a single time. The V call is TRBV18, the J call TRBJ2-1, with 11 nucleotides matching TRBD2. The CDR3 has 21 amino acids. The trim removed 3 bases at V and 4 bases at J, leaving 20 bases unmatched. From germline, CDR1 is KGHSH and CDR2 LQKENI. The CDR3 is CASSPPYKGLAALGKYNEQFF. CDR3 DNA sequence: TGTGCCAGCTCACCTCCATATAAGGGACTAGCGGCCTTAGGGAAATACAATGAGCAGTTCTTC.

CDR3 in DNA: TGTGCCAGCAGCTTGGCTGGCCGCTCTGGAAACACCATATATTTT. Translating it yields CASSLAGRSGNTIYF. The rearrangement uses TRBV5-5 and TRBJ1-3; D uncertain. The CDR3 has 15 amino acids. Trimming removed 0 bases from V and 0 bases from J, with 7 bases in between. The V gene's germline CDR1 is SGHKS and CDR2 YYEKEE (reference sequence).

The chain employs TRBV29-1 and TRBJ2-3, with 8 bases matching TRBD2. Trimming at V came to 3 bases and at J to 1 base, leaving 6 bases not matched to a gene. The CDR3 sequence is 15 residues long. Germline-derived CDR1 and CDR2 are SQVTM and ANQGSEA. Here the CDR3 DNA reads TGCAGCGTTGACGGGGCGGGAGGAGGCACAGATACGCAGTATTTT. It codes for CSVDGAGGGTDTQYF.

This clone was seen only once. The chain recombines TRBV2 with TRBJ1-5, with D possibly TRBD1 on 5 matching bases. Germline CDR1 is SNHLY and CDR2 is FYNNEI. This CDR3 contains 13 residues. V was cut by 6 bases and J by 4 bases, with 10 bases left in between. CDR3 DNA: TGTGCCAGCAGCCTTGACAGTAATCAGCCCCAGCATTTT. Encoded protein: CASSLDSNQPQHF.

The V gene is TRBV7-2, the J gene TRBJ1-1; D unresolved. The CDR3 loop spans 14 amino acids. Germline assignment: CDR1 SGHTA and CDR2 FQGNSA. Trimming cost V 6 bases and J 0 bases, with 11 bases left between them. For the CDR3, the DNA is TGTGCCAGCAGTCGAGAAACCATGAACACTGAAGCTTTCTTT. This encodes CASSRETMNTEAFF.

This chain uses TRBV5-1 with TRBJ1-5; D is perhaps TRBD1 (6 bases). Germline V lookup: CDR1 SGHRS, CDR2 YFSETQ. The germline V and J ends were trimmed by 3 bases and 7 bases, with 14 bases remaining between them. The CDR3 has 14 amino acids. CDR3 amino acids: CASSSGLQGQPQHF. The CDR3 DNA follows: TGCGCCAGCAGCTCCGGACTGCAGGGGCAGCCCCAGCATTTT.

The gene calls are TRBV5-1 and TRBJ1-1; 8 positions match TRBD1. V gave up 4 bases and J gave up 5 bases; unmatched junction bases: 10. The CDR3 runs to 15 residues. Looked up from germline, CDR1 is SGHRS and CDR2 is YFSETQ. CDR3 nucleotide sequence: TGCGCCAGCAGCACTAAACAGGGGGTCCGTACTGAAGCTTTCTTT. The encoded protein is CASSTKQGVRTEAFF. The variable domain in full, with the rest retrieved from reference TRBV5-1 and TRBJ1-1, is KAGVTQTPRYLIKTRGQQVTLSCSPISGHRSVSWYQQTPGQGLQFLFEYFSETQRNKGNFPGRFSGRQFSNSRSEMNVSTLELGDSALYLCASSTKQGVRTEAFFGQGTRLTVV.

This clone was seen once. This rearrangement joins TRBV13 to TRBJ2-4, with 11 bases matching TRBD2. From germline, CDR1 is PRHDT and CDR2 FYEKMQ (reference sequence). This CDR3 contains 13 residues. V was clipped by 8 bases and J by 9 bases; unmatched bases: 6. This chain's CDR3 is CASGTSGRGIQYF. CDR3 in DNA: TGTGCCAGCGGAACTAGCGGGAGAGGCATTCAGTACTTC.

V gene TRBV7-6 combines with J gene TRBJ1-3; 9 bases agree with TRBD1. Germline V gives CDR1 SGHVS, CDR2 FNYEAQ. V lost 4 bases to trimming and J lost 4 bases; unmatched junction nucleotides: 5. This CDR3 region has 15 residues. The CDR3 is CASSYGQGWGNTIYF. DNA for the CDR3: TGTGCCAGCAGCTACGGACAGGGGTGGGGAAACACCATATATTTT. Using reference TRBV7-6 and TRBJ1-3 for the parts outside the CDR3, the full variable domain is GAGVSQSPRYKVTKRGQDVALRCDPISGHVSLYWYRQALGQGPEFLTYFNYEAQQDKSGLPNDRFSAERPEGSISTLTIQRTEQRDSAMYRCASSYGQGWGNTIYFGEGSWLTVV.

The chain links TRBV5-1 to TRBJ2-1; a possible D gene is TRBD1 (5 bases). The germline gives CDR1 SGHRS, CDR2 YFSETQ. V was clipped by 3 bases and J by 5 bases, with 21 bases between them. The CDR3 sequence is 17 residues long. Here the CDR3 reads CASSSHATAAGHNEQFF. CDR3 DNA: TGCGCCAGCAGCTCACACGCGACAGCCGCCGGGCACAATGAGCAGTTCTTC.

The chain couples TRBV7-9 to TRBJ2-3, with 12 bases lining up with TRBD2. The CDR3 sequence is 19 residues long. The ends lost 5 bases at V and 0 bases at J; junction bases unmatched: 12. CDR1 and CDR2 from the germline V gene are SEHNR and FQNEAQ (reference sequence). The DNA for the CDR3 is TGTGCCAGCAGCCCCCGACTAGCGGGAGAGGGGATAAGCACAGATACGCAGTATTTT. Translated: CASSPRLAGEGISTDTQYF.

The chain recombines TRBV5-1 with TRBJ2-4; a weak D match, TRBD2 (6 bases). V was shortened by 3 bases and J by 0 bases, with 13 bases between the two germline ends. The CDR3 length is 16 residues. Germline loops: CDR1 SGHRS, CDR2 YFSETQ. The CDR3 DNA reads as TGCGCCAGCAGCTCCGGGACTCTTCTAGCCAAAAACATTCAGTACTTC. This sequence encodes CASSSGTLLAKNIQYF.

The J gene is TRBJ2-4, the V gene TRBV30; the match to TRBD2 covers 7 bases. The ends lost 2 bases at V and 3 bases at J; junction bases unmatched: 1. Per the germline V gene, CDR1 is GTSNPN and CDR2 is SVGIG (reference sequence). The CDR3 covers 13 residues. CDR3 region: CAWSSGNKNIQYF. For the CDR3, the DNA is TGTGCCTGGAGTAGCGGGAACAAAAACATTCAGTACTTC.

J is TRBJ1-2 and V is TRBV30, with D uncertain. The CDR3 length is 11 residues. CDR1 and CDR2 (germline): GTSNPN, SVGIG (reference sequence). The V gene lost 0 bases and the J gene lost 3 bases, with 2 bases spanning the gap. Here the CDR3 DNA reads TGTGCCTGGAGTGTAGACTATGGCTACACCTTC. Protein sequence: CAWSVDYGYTF.

The gene calls are TRBV28 and TRBJ2-2; 8 bases fit TRBD1. This CDR3 is 14 amino acids long. The V segment lost 8 bases and the J segment 5 bases; nucleotides outside the gene matches: 7. Germline loops: CDR1 MDHEN, CDR2 SYDVKM. The chain's CDR3 is CASGQGRGTGELFF. In DNA form, the CDR3 reads TGTGCCAGCGGACAGGGAAGGGGAACCGGGGAGCTGTTTTTT.

Points on this clone: A junction end diverges from the germline sequence, so it may reflect a read error. The CDR3 DNA sequence: TGTGCCAGCAGCCTAGCCGGACTAGCGAGCACCTACAATGAGCAGTTCTTC. This codes for CASSLAGLASTYNEQFF. This chain connects TRBV7-9 to TRBJ2-1; 9 bases align to TRBD2. This CDR3 is built from 17 residues. Germline-derived CDR1 and CDR2 are SEHNR and FQNEAQ (reference sequence).

The J gene is TRBJ2-3, the V gene TRBV27; possible D gene TRBD1, 5 bases. Trimming removed 2 bases from V and 0 bases from J, with 9 bases in between. Germline V lookup: CDR1 MNHEY, CDR2 SMNVEV (reference sequence). The CDR3 has 15 amino acids. CDR3 residues: CASSLQGVSTDTQYF. In nucleotides, the CDR3 is TGTGCCAGCAGTTTACAGGGCGTTAGCACAGATACGCAGTATTTT.

The V call is TRBV28, the J call TRBJ1-5, with a weak D call TRBD1 (5 bases). The germline V and J ends were trimmed by 3 bases and 2 bases, with 11 bases remaining between them. Germline CDR1 and CDR2: MDHEN and SYDVKM. This CDR3 region has 15 residues. The CDR3 here is CASSFQGLGNQPQHF. DNA of the CDR3: TGTGCCAGCAGTTTCCAGGGACTTGGCAATCAGCCCCAGCATTTT.

This clone was seen only once. The chain links TRBV2 to TRBJ1-3; D is uncertain. The germline V gene has CDR1 SNHLY and CDR2 FYNNEI. V lost 7 bases to trimming and J lost 2 bases, with 12 bases between them. The CDR3 has 14 residues. The DNA of the CDR3 is TGTGCCAGCACACCCAGCGGAACTGGAAACACCATATATTTT. It is translated as CASTPSGTGNTIYF.

The chain couples TRBV30 to TRBJ2-7, with D perhaps matching TRBD1 (6 bases). The ends were cut back, 3 bases at V and 6 bases at J, with 15 bases in the middle. The CDR3 length is 13 residues. Germline V gives CDR1 GTSNPN, CDR2 SVGIG (reference sequence). The DNA for the CDR3 is TGTGCCTGGAGCCCACAGGGAACCCCCGAGCAGTACTTC. Its translation is CAWSPQGTPEQYF.

This chain uses TRBV5-1 with TRBJ2-1, with 13 nucleotides matching TRBD2. Trimming cost V 4 bases and J 12 bases; bases outside gene matches: 10. The CDR3 has 15 residues. Germline assignment: CDR1 SGHRS and CDR2 YFSETQ. CDR3: CASSPRLAGGGMQFF. CDR3 nucleotides: TGCGCCAGCAGCCCCCGACTAGCGGGAGGAGGTATGCAGTTCTTC.

The chain links TRBV7-9 to TRBJ2-3; D not resolved. Per germline, CDR1 SEHNR and CDR2 FQNEAQ (reference sequence). The CDR3 covers 14 residues. V lost 2 bases and J 3 bases, leaving 9 bases between the germline ends. CDR3 coding DNA: TGTGCCAGCAGCTTATATATGTCGACAGATACGCAGTATTTT. Translation gives CASSLYMSTDTQYF.

The rearrangement links TRBV7-9 to TRBJ2-3; 8 nucleotides line up with TRBD1. Germline CDR1 and CDR2: SEHNR and FQNEAQ (reference sequence). The length of the CDR3 is 13 residues. V lost 5 bases and J lost 6; bases outside the gene matches: 4. The CDR3 loop is CASSGQGSDTQYF. As DNA, the CDR3 is TGTGCCAGCAGCGGACAGGGTTCGGATACGCAGTATTTT.